This paragraph reports one T cell receptor beta chain. Its antigen is unknown. Repertoires were generated with immunoSEQ multiplex PCR, while TCRdb's copy carries only in-frame clones and drops some. The table includes 150,000 to 200,000 clones, 86% detected once. The data were obtained in a study of cytomegalovirus exposure and HLA in healthy donors. Study context: According to later analysis, the same platform produced the 120 validation and several hundred first-cohort repertoires.

V dropped 0 bases and J dropped 3 bases, with 5 bases sitting between them. The CDR3 is made up of 13 amino acids. Germline V CDR1 and CDR2: LNHDA, SQIVND (reference sequence). Points from the study as a whole: The listing of roughly 160 TCR beta chains classed them as cytomegalovirus-associated.

This clonotype was obtained from a woman aged 18-29 years in good health and CMV-seronegative. The chain is built from TRBV19 and TRBJ1-1, with a weak D call TRBD1 (5 bases). Sequenced: PBMCs. The CDR3 nucleotides read TGTGCCAGTAGTATAGACAGGGACACTGAAGCTTTCTTT. Translating gives CASSIDRDTEAFF.